A selection of T cell receptor beta chains follows, all from one sample in a study of blood T cell repertoires in COVID-19. Some clones are missing from TCRdb's copy, which holds only in-frame ones; the method was immunoSEQ multiplex PCR. The sample yields approximately 26,000 clones, 70% to 90% seen once. Specimen: peripheral blood. These receptors were taken from a human donor in a cohort sampled during active COVID-19. Both conserved end residues are part of each CDR3. The D gene is left open where the match is weak. Clone size appears in some rows only: once, few, many, or a class for an expanded clone.

D,J,V,size,DNA,CDR3
.,TRBJ2-7,TRBV27,.,TGTGCCAGCAGTTTATCGGTACAGGCCTACGAGCAGTACTTC,CASSLSVQAYEQYF
.,TRBJ1-2,TRBV7-9,.,TGTGCCAGCAGCTTAACGGCAGGTCCTGCGACTAACTATGGCTACACCTTC,CASSLTAGPATNYGYTF
TRBD1,TRBJ1-5,TRBV6-6,.,TGTGCCAGCAGTCGCCACCGGGACAGGGGAAGCAATCAGCCCCAGCATTTT,CASSRHRDRGSNQPQHF
TRBD2,TRBJ2-5,TRBV6-1,.,TGTGCCAGCAGTGTGGGACTAGCGGGGGGCACACAAGAGACCCAGTACTTC,CASSVGLAGGTQETQYF
.,TRBJ2-1,TRBV18,.,TGTGCCAGCTCAGGCGACAATAGCGGAACGAGCTCCTACAATGAGCAGTTCTTC,CASSGDNSGTSSYNEQFF
.,TRBJ1-1,TRBV6-4,.,TGTGCCAGCAGTGAAACAGGGAGTAGGACTGAAGCTTTCTTT,CASSETGSRTEAFF
.,TRBJ1-5,TRBV6-1,.,TGTGCCAGCAGTGACAGGGGTCCGGGGCCCCAGCATTTT,CASSDRGPGPQHF
TRBD1,TRBJ2-7,TRBV7-9,.,TGTGCCAGCAGCTCTGACCGGGACAGCTACTACGAGCAGTACTTC,CASSSDRDSYYEQYF
.,TRBJ2-2,TRBV29-1,.,TGCAGCGTTGTGCGGACAACGAACACCGGGGAGCTGTTTTTT,CSVVRTTNTGELFF
.,TRBJ1-2,TRBV19,few,TGTGCCAGTATCATGTTGGGACATGAGGGCAATGGCTACACCTTC,CASIMLGHEGNGYTF
TRBD2,TRBJ2-2,TRBV18,.,TGTGCCAGCTCACCACGACCGGGACTAGCGGGAAACACAAACACCGGGGAGCTGTTTTTT,CASSPRPGLAGNTNTGELFF
.,TRBJ2-3,TRBV11-1,.,TGTGCCAGCAGCTTAGCCTCAGTCCGAGATACGCAGTATTTT,CASSLASVRDTQYF
.,TRBJ2-2,TRBV5-1,.,TGCGCCAGCAGCTTCGTGTTTGCCGGGGAGCTGTTTTTT,CASSFVFAGELFF
TRBD1,TRBJ2-3,TRBV3-1/TRBV3-2,.,TGTGCCAGTCGACCTCGGACAGGGGGATCAGATACGCAGTATTTT,CASRPRTGGSDTQYF
.,TRBJ2-7,TRBV27,few,TGTGCCAGCCACGGACTGAGTGAAGGACGCTACGAGCAGTACTTC,CASHGLSEGRYEQYF
.,TRBJ2-3,TRBV5-4,.,TGTGCCAGCAGCCCCAGACAGCCTGATACGCAGTATTTT,CASSPRQPDTQYF
TRBD1,TRBJ1-4,TRBV7-2,.,TGTGCCAGCAGCGGGTGGACAGGGGGGAATGAAAAACTGTTTTTT,CASSGWTGGNEKLFF
TRBD2,TRBJ2-5,TRBV28,.,TGTGCCAGTACGAGAGGGGGCGGGAGCGGGAGGGCGGAGACCCAGTACTTC,CASTRGGGSGRAETQYF
.,TRBJ2-3,TRBV5-1,.,TGCGCCAGCAGCTTGGCTACCACTACTGTCACAGATACGCAGTATTTT,CASSLATTTVTDTQYF
.,TRBJ2-7,TRBV7-9,.,TGTGCCAGCGCTAGGGGGGGCAGCTACGAGCAGTACTTC,CASARGGSYEQYF
TRBD1,TRBJ2-1,TRBV7-3,.,TGTGCCAGCAGCTTGGACAGGGCCTCCTACAATGAGCAGTTCTTC,CASSLDRASYNEQFF
TRBD1,TRBJ1-3,TRBV6-5,few,TGTGCCAGCAGGGGACAGTTCGAAACCATATATTTT,CASRGQFETIYF
.,TRBJ1-1,TRBV15,.,TGTGCCACCAGCAGAGATCCCGACACTGAAGCTTTCTTT,CATSRDPDTEAFF
.,TRBJ2-2,TRBV2,.,TGTGCCAGCAGTGAAGGGGGCGGCGGGGAGCTGTTTTTT,CASSEGGGGELFF
TRBD1,TRBJ1-6,TRBV28,.,TGTGCCAGCAGTTTAGTCGGACAGGGCATTTGGTCACCCCTCCACTTT,CASSLVGQGIWSPLHF
TRBD1,TRBJ2-1,TRBV18,.,TGTGCCAGCTCAGCCGACAGGGGGGATGAGCAGTTCTTC,CASSADRGDEQFF
.,TRBJ1-5,TRBV15,.,TGTGCCACCAGAGAGGCCACTGGATATAGCAATCAGCCCCAGCATTTT,CATREATGYSNQPQHF
TRBD1,TRBJ1-1,TRBV11-2,.,TGTGCCAGCAGCTTATGGACAGGCTGGGACACTGAAGCTTTCTTT,CASSLWTGWDTEAFF
TRBD2,TRBJ2-1,TRBV5-4,.,TGTGCCAGCAGCTTGGCGGGAGGAACCTACAATGAGCAGTTCTTC,CASSLAGGTYNEQFF
.,TRBJ2-4,TRBV28,.,TGTGCCAGCAGTCCCGAGGGAGTATCGGACATTCAGTACTTC,CASSPEGVSDIQYF
TRBD2,TRBJ2-5,TRBV4-1,.,TGCGCCAGCAGCCCTCTAGCGGGAGGGCTAGGAGAGACCCAGTACTTC,CASSPLAGGLGETQYF
.,TRBJ2-3,TRBV7-2,.,TGTGCCAGCAGCACCCTACGTACGCAGTATTTT,CASSTLRTQYF
TRBD1,TRBJ2-4,TRBV19,.,TGTGCCAGTAGCAACCCCAGGCAGGGGGCGGTCATTCAGTACTTC,CASSNPRQGAVIQYF
.,TRBJ2-5,TRBV24-1,.,TGTGCCACCAGTGATGCCGCGGGCGGACGGAGGGGGACCCAGTACTTC,CATSDAAGGRRGTQYF
.,TRBJ2-3,TRBV4-1,.,TGCGCCAGCAGCCAAGGCGGGGCGGGAGATACGCAGTATTTT,CASSQGGAGDTQYF
.,TRBJ1-4,TRBV6-5,.,TGTGCCAGCAGAGAGACAGGAAATGAAAAACTGTTTTTT,CASRETGNEKLFF
.,TRBJ1-6,TRBV10-2,.,TGCGCCAGCAGTATGAGTAATTCACCCCTCCACTTT,CASSMSNSPLHF
.,TRBJ2-1,TRBV6-6,.,TGTGCCAGCAGTTACTCGACAGCAGGCTACAATGAGCAGTTCTTC,CASSYSTAGYNEQFF
.,TRBJ2-6,TRBV27,.,TGTGCCAGCAGTTTATACGCCGGGACAACTGGGGCCAACGTCCTGACTTTC,CASSLYAGTTGANVLTF
.,TRBJ1-5,TRBV2,.,TGTGCCAGCTTAAAGCGGCAGGGAGGCGATCAGCCCCAGCATTTT,CASLKRQGGDQPQHF
.,TRBJ1-1,TRBV19,.,TGTGCCAGTAGTAGGGTGGGGCGCGGGGAAAACACTGAAGCTTTCTTT,CASSRVGRGENTEAFF
TRBD1,TRBJ1-2,TRBV4-1,.,TGCGCCAGCAGCCAGCTGACAGGGACCGGCTACACCTTC,CASSQLTGTGYTF
.,TRBJ1-6,TRBV4-1,.,TGCGCCAGCAGCCTTGGGCGTAATTCACCCCTCCACTTT,CASSLGRNSPLHF
TRBD1,TRBJ2-1,TRBV20-1,.,TGCAGTGCTAGTCCCCCGACAGGGGGCAATGAGCAGTTCTTC,CSASPPTGGNEQFF
.,TRBJ1-2,TRBV28,.,TGTGCCATCCCTGAGCGGGATAACTATGGCTACACCTTC,CAIPERDNYGYTF
TRBD2,TRBJ2-3,TRBV6-6,.,TGTGCCAGCCGTTGGGGGGGAACAGATACGCAGTATTTT,CASRWGGTDTQYF
.,TRBJ1-5,TRBV19,.,TGTGCCAGTAGTAGGGGGGGCCGGGAGCCCCAGCATTTT,CASSRGGREPQHF
TRBD1,TRBJ2-5,TRBV5-4,.,TGTGCCAGCACCACAAACCGGGACAGTAAAGAGACCCAGTACTTC,CASTTNRDSKETQYF
.,TRBJ1-1,TRBV18,.,TGTGCCAGCTCACCACAGGACACAGGTACTGAAGCTTTCTTT,CASSPQDTGTEAFF
TRBD1,TRBJ1-2,TRBV27,.,TGTGCCAGCAGTCTAAGTGGGACAGACTATGGCTACACCTTC,CASSLSGTDYGYTF
.,TRBJ1-6,TRBV19,.,TGTGCCAGTAGTATAACAGGGATTTATAATTCACCCCTCCACTTT,CASSITGIYNSPLHF
.,TRBJ2-2,TRBV3-1/TRBV3-2,.,TGTGCCAGCAGCCAAGTGGGAGCCATCAACACGAACACCGGGGAGCTGTTTTTT,CASSQVGAINTNTGELFF